Listed below are T cell receptor beta chains from one sample, sequenced in a study of control samples from healthy donors and cancer patients. TCRdb keeps only in-frame clones here, not all; method: immunoSEQ multiplex PCR. The sample yields some 95,000 clones, 92% seen once. Sample: blood. The source is a human donor in good health. The donor label of this sample is uncertain. Both conserved end residues are part of each CDR3. D genes are given only for firm matches. Only part of the rows carry a size: once, few, many, or a class if the clone is expanded.

>TRBJ2-1|TRBV10-3|.|.
CAISESWDEQFF
TGTGCCATCAGTGAGTCATGGGATGAGCAGTTCTTC
>TRBJ2-5|TRBV14|.|.
CASSQGTGQETQYF
TGTGCCAGCAGCCAAGGGACTGGACAAGAGACCCAGTACTTC
>TRBJ2-1|TRBV28|.|.
CASSSGGSYNEQFF
TGTGCCAGCAGTTCGGGGGGCAGCTACAATGAGCAGTTCTTC
>TRBJ2-3|TRBV6-4|.|few
CASSDSGGGLDTQYF
TGTGCCAGCAGTGACTCTGGGGGCGGGTTGGATACGCAGTATTTT
>TRBJ2-5|TRBV4-3|TRBD2|.
CASSQSPSGETQYF
TGCGCCAGCAGCCAATCCCCTAGCGGGGAGACCCAGTACTTC
>TRBJ2-2|TRBV9|.|.
CASTVSPAPTGELFF
TGTGCCAGCACCGTGAGCCCCGCTCCGACCGGGGAGCTGTTTTTT
>TRBJ1-2|TRBV9|TRBD1|.
CASSPTTGAKPYGYTF
TGTGCCAGCAGCCCGACGACAGGGGCGAAACCCTATGGCTACACCTTC
>TRBJ1-4|TRBV6-1|.|.
CASSDWGQGKLFF
TGTGCCAGCAGTGATTGGGGGCAGGGAAAACTGTTTTTT
>TRBJ1-5|TRBV30|.|.
CAWSPNTGSLMGNQPQHF
TGTGCCTGGAGTCCTAACACCGGGAGCTTAATGGGAAATCAGCCCCAGCATTTT
>TRBJ2-7|TRBV25-1|.|.
CASSEVRQFSYEQYF
TGTGCCAGCAGTGAAGTCCGACAGTTCTCCTACGAGCAGTACTTC
>TRBJ2-3|TRBV19|TRBD1|.
CASSTFGQGPSTDTQYF
TGTGCCAGTAGTACCTTCGGACAGGGACCTAGCACAGATACGCAGTATTTT
>TRBJ1-4|TRBV5-5|TRBD1|.
CASSHTGDNNEKLFF
TGTGCCAGCAGCCACACAGGGGATAATAATGAAAAACTGTTTTTT
>TRBJ1-5|TRBV4-3|.|.
CASSQDGTQPQHF
TGCGCCAGCAGCCAAGATGGGACGCAGCCCCAGCATTTT
>TRBJ1-1|TRBV30|.|once
CAWETVANTEAFF
TGTGCCTGGGAGACAGTTGCGAACACTGAAGCTTTCTTT
>TRBJ2-7|TRBV5-1|TRBD1|.
CASSLAVTGDSIRTGEQYF
TGCGCCAGCAGCTTGGCCGTGACAGGGGATTCTATTAGGACGGGAGAGCAGTACTTC
>TRBJ2-5|TRBV11-1|.|.
CASSLDSATRETQYF
TGTGCCAGCAGCTTAGACTCGGCCACCAGGGAGACCCAGTACTTC
>TRBJ2-5|TRBV9|TRBD2|.
CASSVGPGGQETQYF
TGTGCCAGCAGCGTAGGACCGGGGGGCCAAGAGACCCAGTACTTC
>TRBJ2-3|TRBV5-1|.|.
CASSQSLTGIWTDTQYF
TGCGCCAGCAGCCAAAGCCTAACAGGGATTTGGACAGATACGCAGTATTTT
>TRBJ1-4|TRBV27|.|.
CASSLLGTNEKLFF
TGTGCCAGCAGTTTATTGGGGACTAATGAAAAACTGTTTTTT
>TRBJ2-5|TRBV20-1|.|.
CSARPVETQYF
TGCAGTGCTAGACCGGTAGAGACCCAGTACTTC
>TRBJ1-6|TRBV9|.|.
CASSSLLGGSSPLHF
TGTGCCAGCAGCTCTCTTCTAGGGGGTAGTTCACCCCTCCACTTT
>TRBJ2-5|TRBV24-1|.|.
CATSDSSWQETQYF
TGTGCCACCAGTGATTCCTCCTGGCAAGAGACCCAGTACTTC
>TRBJ1-1|TRBV6-5|TRBD1|.
CASCRGQGNTEAFF
TGTGCCAGCTGTCGGGGACAGGGGAACACTGAAGCTTTCTTT
>TRBJ1-5|TRBV28|.|.
CASSATAGGNQPQHF
TGTGCCAGCAGTGCGACAGCGGGAGGAAACCAGCCCCAGCATTTT
>TRBJ2-4|TRBV11-2|.|.
CASSLGSGTKNIQYF
TGTGCCAGCAGCTTAGGTTCAGGGACAAAAAACATTCAGTACTTC
>TRBJ1-2|TRBV7-8|.|.
CASSLSSWKTSYGYTF
TGTGCCAGCAGCTTATCGTCCTGGAAGACGAGCTATGGCTACACCTTC
>TRBJ2-7|TRBV5-1|.|.
CASSLEEGSYEQYF
TGCGCCAGCAGCTTGGAGGAGGGATCCTACGAGCAGTACTTC
>TRBJ1-2|TRBV19|.|.
CASQDRRGYTF
TGTGCCAGTCAAGACAGGCGTGGCTACACCTTC
>TRBJ1-2|TRBV19|.|.
CASSPGLGYGYTF
TGTGCCAGTAGCCCGGGCCTTGGCTATGGCTACACCTTC
>TRBJ2-5|TRBV4-1|.|.
CASSQEQFQETQYF
TGCGCCAGCAGCCAAGAACAATTCCAAGAGACCCAGTACTTC
>TRBJ2-3|TRBV20-1|TRBD2|.
CSASWGTSGGTDTQYF
TGCAGTGCTAGTTGGGGTACTAGCGGGGGTACAGATACGCAGTATTTT
>TRBJ1-1|TRBV5-1|.|.
CASSAGRQGNTEAFF
TGCGCCAGCAGCGCCGGTCGCCAGGGGAACACTGAAGCTTTCTTT
>TRBJ1-4|TRBV25-1|TRBD1|once
CASSEGDRSPNEKLFF
TGTGCCAGCAGTGAAGGGGACAGGAGTCCTAATGAAAAACTGTTTTTT
>TRBJ1-5|TRBV10-3|TRBD1|.
CAISSDREGNQPQHF
TGTGCCATCAGCTCAGACAGGGAAGGCAATCAGCCCCAGCATTTT
>TRBJ1-4|TRBV6-2/TRBV6-3|.|few
CASSYSGGGNEKLFF
TGTGCCAGCAGTTACTCGGGTGGCGGTAATGAAAAACTGTTTTTT
>TRBJ2-5|TRBV2|.|.
CASRRYIAETQYF
TGTGCCAGCAGAAGATATATCGCGGAGACCCAGTACTTC
>TRBJ1-5|TRBV6-2/TRBV6-3|.|.
CASSYSLSLHPSGNNQPQHF
.
>TRBJ1-5|TRBV12-5|.|.
CASGPYQPQHF
TGTGCTAGTGGCCCGTATCAGCCCCAGCATTTT
>TRBJ1-3|TRBV6-5|.|.
CASSYVGGSGNTIYF
TGTGCCAGCAGTTACGTCGGGGGCAGTGGAAACACCATATATTTT
>TRBJ1-5|TRBV24-1|TRBD1|few
CATSDRRQGADNQPQHF
TGTGCCACCAGTGACCGTCGACAGGGGGCCGACAATCAGCCCCAGCATTTT
>TRBJ2-1|TRBV27|.|.
CASSLASRSYNEQFF
TGTGCCAGCAGTTTGGCGTCCAGGTCCTACAATGAGCAGTTCTTC